The entry below describes one T cell receptor beta chain. The antigen remains unidentified. The source of the sample is a study of cytomegalovirus exposure and HLA in healthy donors. On the study more broadly: Caucasian-associated ancestry cluster membership applied to over 80% of some 400 genotyped donors. Whole-study results and caveats: A later analysis, which compared TCR beta chains of equal frequency, found the HLA-associated ones more clonally expanded.

Amplification used 60 Vbeta primers and 13 Jbeta primers. Measured with immunoSEQ multiplex PCR; TCRdb has only the in-frame clones, and not every one. This table lists 130,000 or so clones. This TCR came from a woman younger than 35 in good health and CMV-seronegative. Specimen: PBMCs.

The chain's CDR3 is CASSQDPRVFSGNTIYF. The CDR3 DNA reads TGTGCCAGCAGCCAAGACCCCAGGGTCTTCTCTGGAAACACCATATATTTT. The chain joins TRBV14 to TRBJ1-3, with a tentative D call TRBD1 (5 bases). Trimming took 0 bases from V and 0 from J, leaving 12 bases between them. Per germline, CDR1 SGHDN and CDR2 FVKESK. The CDR3 length is 17 residues. Filled out from reference TRBV14 and TRBJ1-3, the complete variable domain reads EAGVTQFPSHSVIEKGQTVTLRCDPISGHDNLYWYRRVMGKEIKFLLHFVKESKQDESGMPNNRFLAERTGGTYSTLKVQPAELEDSGVYFCASSQDPRVFSGNTIYFGEGSWLTVV.